One and the same sample provided the 27 T cell receptor beta chains below, sequenced in a study of blood T cell repertoires in COVID-19. Produced via immunoSEQ multiplex PCR; TCRdb's table is partial and in-frame only. The profile shows 390,000 or so clones, 80% to 90% of them singletons. Material: peripheral blood. The receptors were gathered from a woman aged 25 to 45 with COVID-19, enrolled during active disease.

This clone has just a few counts. The chain uses TRBV18 and TRBJ1-1; no firm D call. The CDR3 spans 11 residues. Per germline, CDR1 KGHSH and CDR2 LQKENI. The V gene lost 3 bases and the J gene lost 12 bases, with 11 bases spanning the gap. CDR3 nucleotides: TGTGCCAGCTCACCGGACCGGGAGACTTTCTTT. Translation gives CASSPDRETFF.

The chain carries TRBV3-1 (or the pseudogene TRBV3-2) and TRBJ1-2; TRBD1 might be the D (5 bases). Germline V gene sequence: CDR1 LGHDT, CDR2 YNNKEL (reference sequence). Trimming stripped 2 bases from V and 4 bases from J, with 20 bases between. The CDR3 runs to 17 residues. The CDR3 protein is CASSQSATRGFVYGYTF. The DNA for the CDR3 is TGTGCCAGCAGCCAATCGGCCACAAGGGGCTTCGTCTATGGCTACACCTTC.

This rearrangement joins TRBV5-5 to TRBJ2-3; 10 bases are shared with TRBD2. J lost 0 bases, V lost 4 bases, and 2 bases had no gene match. From germline, CDR1 is SGHKS and CDR2 YYEKEE (reference sequence). This CDR3 is built from 15 residues. The CDR3 is CASSKTSGSTDTQYF. In DNA, the CDR3 is TGTGCCAGCAGCAAGACTAGCGGGAGCACAGATACGCAGTATTTT. The full variable domain, completed using reference TRBV5-5 and TRBJ2-3, is DAGVTQSPTHLIKTRGQQVTLRCSPISGHKSVSWYQQVLGQGPQFIFQYYEKEERGRGNFPDRFSARQFPNYSSELNVNALLLGDSALYLCASSKTSGSTDTQYFGPGTRLTVL.

This chain joins TRBV6-4 and TRBJ1-2; a possible D gene is TRBD1 (6 bases). The CDR3 is made up of 17 amino acids. The germline V and J ends were trimmed by 0 bases and 4 bases, with 18 bases remaining between them. The V gene's germline CDR1 is MRHNA and CDR2 SNTAGT. For the CDR3, the DNA is TGTGCCAGCAGTGACTCGTCAGCGGGGGCACCCATCTATGGCTACACCTTC. It is translated as CASSDSSAGAPIYGYTF.

The chain couples TRBV11-3 to TRBJ2-4, with a possible D match to TRBD2 (7 bases). The V and J ends lost 5 bases and 2 bases respectively, with 25 bases between them. The CDR3 has 19 residues. Germline assignment: CDR1 SGHNT and CDR2 YENEEA. The CDR3 sequence: CASSPDVRGGWGTKNIQYF. Here the CDR3 DNA reads TGTGCCAGCAGCCCCGACGTGAGGGGGGGGTGGGGAACCAAAAACATTCAGTACTTC.

J is TRBJ2-7 and V is TRBV28, with TRBD1 identical over 8 bases. The junction had 7 bases not matched to a gene; V was cut back by 1 base and J by 2 bases. This CDR3 has 16 amino acids. Per the germline V gene, CDR1 is MDHEN and CDR2 is SYDVKM. CDR3 nucleotides: TGTGCCAGCAGTTTATCCCCCGGGACAGGCACCTACGAGCAGTACTTC. Protein product: CASSLSPGTGTYEQYF.

The chain is built from TRBV3-1 (or the pseudogene TRBV3-2) and TRBJ2-1; TRBD1 matches at 9 bases. Germline trimming cut 5 bases from V and 0 bases from J; bases unmatched to any gene: 14. The V gene's germline CDR1 is LGHDT and CDR2 YNNKEL (reference sequence). There are 19 residues in the CDR3. This CDR3 is CASSNPGQGAYSSYNEQFF. The DNA for the CDR3 is TGTGCCAGCAGCAACCCGGGACAGGGCGCCTATAGCTCCTACAATGAGCAGTTCTTC.

The rearrangement links TRBV29-1 to TRBJ1-1; D is undetermined. V lost 3 bases to trimming and J lost 5 bases, with 13 bases between them. Germline V CDR1 and CDR2: SQVTM, ANQGSEA. The CDR3 is made up of 13 amino acids. CDR3 in DNA: TGCAGCGTTGAGCCGATGCGGCCGACTGAAGCTTTCTTT. Amino acids: CSVEPMRPTEAFF.

V is TRBV18 and J is TRBJ2-7; no definite D call. Germline lookup yields CDR1 KGHSH and CDR2 LQKENI. V was clipped by 2 bases and J by 3 bases, with 5 bases between them. The CDR3 length is 12 residues. The CDR3 DNA sequence: TGTGCCAGCTCACCAAACAACTACGAGCAGTACGTC. Its translation: CASSPNNYEQYV.

This chain joins TRBV6-5 and TRBJ2-3, with 7 bases aligning to TRBD1. The CDR3 extends over 13 amino acids. Germline V gives CDR1 MNHEY, CDR2 SVGAGI. After removal of 6 bases from V and 4 bases from J, the junction contained 4 bases not matched to a gene. CDR3 amino acids: CASSRQGADTQYF. The CDR3 nucleotides read TGTGCCAGCAGCCGACAGGGCGCAGATACGCAGTATTTT.

This clone was detected only once. The chain is built from TRBV5-1 and TRBJ2-5, with TRBD2 identical over 12 bases. Germline V CDR1 and CDR2: SGHRS, YFSETQ. V lost 4 bases to trimming and J lost 1 base; unmatched junction nucleotides: 5. CDR3 length equals 16 residues. The CDR3 protein is CASSLTSGGPQETQYF. CDR3 DNA: TGCGCCAGCAGCCTGACTAGCGGGGGCCCCCAAGAGACCCAGTACTTC.

This rearrangement joins TRBV4-3 to TRBJ2-1; a weak D match, TRBD2 (6 bases). Trimming shortened V by 3 bases and J by 7 bases, and 16 bases separated the two germline ends. This CDR3 is 15 amino acids long. Germline CDR1 and CDR2: LGHNA and YSLEER. The CDR3 spells CASSQSVTRSNEQFF. For the CDR3, the DNA is TGCGCCAGCAGCCAGAGTGTGACTAGGAGTAATGAGCAGTTCTTC.

The rearrangement links TRBV3-1 (or the pseudogene TRBV3-2) to TRBJ1-3; D may be TRBD1 (6 bases). V lost 2 bases and J 3 bases, leaving 8 bases between the germline ends. In germline, CDR1 is LGHDT, CDR2 YNNKEL (reference sequence). The CDR3 loop spans 14 amino acids. The CDR3 nucleotides read TGTGCCAGCAGCCAAACAGGGTATGGAAACACCATATATTTT. Translated, it gives CASSQTGYGNTIYF.

The gene calls are TRBV19 and TRBJ1-1; no reliable D call. The CDR3 has 14 amino acids. Trimming took off 4 bases at V and 7 bases at J, with 16 bases between the two ends. Germline V CDR1 and CDR2: LNHDA, SQIVND (reference sequence). CDR3 sequence: CASSNREAVGEAFF. CDR3 DNA: TGTGCCAGTAGTAACCGGGAGGCAGTGGGTGAAGCTTTCTTT.

The V gene is TRBV11-3, the J gene TRBJ2-7, with 11 bases that match TRBD2. Germline CDR1 reads SGHNT; CDR2 reads YENEEA. The CDR3 sequence is 14 residues long. The trim removed 5 bases at V and 4 bases at J, leaving 4 bases unmatched. This CDR3 reads CASSPTSGTYEQYV. CDR3 coding DNA: TGTGCCAGCAGCCCGACTAGCGGGACTTACGAGCAGTACGTC.

The chain joins TRBV14 to TRBJ2-1; 8 nucleotides match TRBD2. The length of the CDR3 is 15 residues. Germline assignment: CDR1 SGHDN and CDR2 FVKESK. V lost 4 bases to trimming and J lost 1 base; unmatched junction nucleotides: 3. The CDR3 region has the DNA TGTGCCAGCAGCCTAGTAGCGGGGTCCTACAATGAGCAGTTCTTC. The encoded protein is CASSLVAGSYNEQFF.

The chain carries TRBV6-5 and TRBJ1-2; no reliable D call. The CDR3 totals 14 residues. V was clipped by 6 bases and J by 4 bases, with 15 bases between them. Germline-derived CDR1 and CDR2 are MNHEY and SVGAGI. The CDR3 DNA reads as TGTGCCAGCAGCAAGACACCGCTCGGCTATGGCTACACCTTC. Translating it yields CASSKTPLGYGYTF.

The chain joins TRBV27 to TRBJ2-1, with a possible D match to TRBD2 (6 bases). V was cut by 3 bases and J by 9 bases, with 12 bases left in between. The CDR3 is made up of 13 amino acids. Germline CDR1 and CDR2: MNHEY and SMNVEV (reference sequence). CDR3: CASSFGLGGEQFF. In DNA, the CDR3 is TGTGCCAGCAGTTTTGGTTTGGGGGGTGAGCAGTTCTTC.

The V gene is TRBV28, the J gene TRBJ1-5; perhaps TRBD1 as D (6 bases). The CDR3 extends over 18 amino acids. Germline CDR1 is MDHEN and CDR2 is SYDVKM. Trimming stripped 1 base from V and 1 base from J, with 17 bases between. For the CDR3, the DNA is TGTGCCAGCAGTTTATTGAGGGGGGGTACTTGGAGCAATCAGCCCCAGCATTTT. This gives the protein CASSLLRGGTWSNQPQHF.

This chain joins TRBV7-2 and TRBJ1-2; D not resolved. Germline CDR1 is SGHTA and CDR2 is FQGNSA. Trimming stripped 5 bases from V and 1 base from J, with 8 bases between. The CDR3 is made up of 13 amino acids. Here the CDR3 reads CASSVTFNYGYTF. In DNA, the CDR3 is TGTGCCAGCAGCGTGACTTTTAACTATGGCTACACCTTC. The full variable domain, rest sourced from reference TRBV7-2 and TRBJ1-2, is GAGVSQSPSNKVTEKGKDVELRCDPISGHTALYWYRQSLGQGLEFLIYFQGNSAPDKSGLPSDRFSAERTGGSVSTLTIQRTQQEDSAVYLCASSVTFNYGYTFGSGTRLTVV.

CDR3 coding DNA: TGTGCCAGCAGCCAAGTCTCCCGCGGCGGGGAGACCCAGTACTTC. The encoded protein is CASSQVSRGGETQYF. The chain has TRBV14 and TRBJ2-5, with a weak D call TRBD2 (5 bases). Germline CDR1 SGHDN, CDR2 FVKESK. This CDR3 has 15 amino acids. V was trimmed by 1 base and J by 5 bases, leaving 14 bases between them.

This chain connects TRBV5-1 to TRBJ1-6; no clear D. Germline V lookup: CDR1 SGHRS, CDR2 YFSETQ. CDR3 length: 14 residues. Trimming cost V 0 bases and J 7 bases, with 8 bases left between them. CDR3 sequence (DNA): TGCGCCAGCAGCTTGGGGAGGGTAAATTCACCCCTCCACTTT. This translates into CASSLGRVNSPLHF.

The chain has TRBV3-1 (or the pseudogene TRBV3-2) and TRBJ2-3; 8 nucleotides line up with TRBD2. CDR1 is LGHDT and CDR2 is YNNKEL in the germline V gene (reference sequence). The V gene end was trimmed by 3 bases and the J gene end by 2 bases; junction bases not matched to a gene: 7. The CDR3 consists of 16 residues. The CDR3 DNA is TGTGCCAGCAGCCATCGGCGGGAGGTAAACACAGATACGCAGTATTTT. Translation: CASSHRREVNTDTQYF.

The V call is TRBV6-5, the J call TRBJ1-1; D is possibly TRBD1 (6 bases). Germline CDR1 and CDR2: MNHEY and SVGAGI. The CDR3 is made up of 12 amino acids. V was pared by 4 bases and J by 5 bases, with 8 bases between. The CDR3 reads CASSWGPTEAFF. The CDR3 DNA reads as TGTGCCAGCAGTTGGGGGCCGACTGAAGCTTTCTTT.

The chain carries TRBV11-2 and TRBJ2-1, with a weak D call TRBD2 (5 bases). The CDR3 is 16 amino acids. CDR1 is SGHAT and CDR2 is FQNNGV in the germline V gene. V lost 2 bases and J 9 bases, leaving 20 bases between the germline ends. The CDR3 DNA sequence: TGTGCCAGCAGCTTATATCCGCTAGCAATTCGTAGTGAGCAGTTCTTC. It is translated as CASSLYPLAIRSEQFF. The full variable domain, in which reference TRBV11-2 and TRBJ2-1 provide the parts outside the CDR3, is EAGVAQSPRYKIIEKRQSVAFWCNPISGHATLYWYQQILGQGPKLLIQFQNNGVVDDSQLPKDRFSAERLKGVDSTLKIQPAKLEDSAVYLCASSLYPLAIRSEQFFGPGTRLTVL.

The V gene is TRBV27, the J gene TRBJ2-2; D may be TRBD1 (6 bases). CDR3 length: 16 amino acids. V dropped 7 bases and J dropped 4 bases, with 19 bases sitting between them. In germline, CDR1 is MNHEY, CDR2 SMNVEV (reference sequence). CDR3 DNA sequence: TGTGCCAGCACCGGCGGCATTGGGGGCCTCACCGGGGAGCTGTTTTTT. Protein sequence: CASTGGIGGLTGELFF.

The V and J genes are TRBV4-3 and TRBJ2-2; TRBD2 might be the D (5 bases). V lost 0 bases and J lost 6, with 8 bases in between. The CDR3 has 14 amino acids. Germline V gene lookup returns CDR1 LGHNA and CDR2 YSLEER. CDR3 sequence: CASSQEVASGELFF. The CDR3 DNA reads as TGCGCCAGCAGCCAAGAGGTAGCGTCCGGGGAGCTGTTTTTT.